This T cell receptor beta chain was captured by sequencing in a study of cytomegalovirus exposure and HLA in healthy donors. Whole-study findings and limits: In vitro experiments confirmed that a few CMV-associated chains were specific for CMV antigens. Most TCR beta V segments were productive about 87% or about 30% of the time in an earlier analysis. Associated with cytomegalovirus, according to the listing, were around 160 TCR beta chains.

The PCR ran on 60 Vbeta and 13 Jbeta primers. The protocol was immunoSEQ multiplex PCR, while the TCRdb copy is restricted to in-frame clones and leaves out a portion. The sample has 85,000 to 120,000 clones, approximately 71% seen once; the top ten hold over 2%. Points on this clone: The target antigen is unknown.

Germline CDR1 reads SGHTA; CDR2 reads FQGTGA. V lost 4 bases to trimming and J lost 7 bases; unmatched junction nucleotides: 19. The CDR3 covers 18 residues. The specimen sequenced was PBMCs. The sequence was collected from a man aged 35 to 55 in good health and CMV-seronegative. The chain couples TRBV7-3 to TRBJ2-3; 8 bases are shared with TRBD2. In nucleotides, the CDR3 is TGTGCCAGCAGCTCCCAGGGTATTGGAACTAGCGGAATGAATACGCAGTATTTT. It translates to CASSSQGIGTSGMNTQYF. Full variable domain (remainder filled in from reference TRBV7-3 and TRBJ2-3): GAGVSQTPSNKVTEKGKYVELRCDPISGHTALYWYRQSLGQGPEFLIYFQGTGAADDSGLPNDRFFAVRPEGSVSTLKIQRTERGDSAVYLCASSSQGIGTSGMNTQYFGPGTRLTVL.